These 20 T cell receptor beta chains were sequenced from one sample in a study of blood T cell repertoires in COVID-19. Assay used: immunoSEQ multiplex PCR; TCRdb lists only in-frame clones, some missing. The sample records roughly 200,000 clones, around 87% being singletons. The specimen was peripheral blood. The receptor set was obtained from a woman between 18 and 29 years old who had recovered from COVID-19.

The chain links TRBV9 to TRBJ2-3; 12 positions agree with TRBD2. This CDR3 is built from 17 residues. With 4 bases clipped from V and 0 bases from J, the junction kept 6 bases outside the gene matches. Per germline, CDR1 SGDLS and CDR2 YYNGEE. CDR3 DNA: TGTGCCAGCAGCCGGGCTAGCGGGGGGGCTAGCACAGATACGCAGTATTTT. Translation: CASSRASGGASTDTQYF.

The V and J genes are TRBV19 and TRBJ1-1, with D uncertain. Trimming took off 3 bases at V and 2 bases at J, with 10 bases between the two ends. The CDR3 has 14 amino acids. The germline CDR1 and CDR2 sequences are LNHDA and SQIVND (reference sequence). For the CDR3, the DNA is TGTGCCAGTAGTATTGGTAGATACAACACTGAAGCTTTCTTT. Protein product: CASSIGRYNTEAFF. Using reference TRBV19 and TRBJ1-1 for the parts outside the CDR3, the full variable domain is DGGITQSPKYLFRKEGQNVTLSCEQNLNHDAMYWYRQDPGQGLRLIYYSQIVNDFQKGDIAEGYSVSREKKESFPLTVTSAQKNPTAFYLCASSIGRYNTEAFFGQGTRLTVV.

This clone was observed a handful of times. The rearrangement uses TRBV5-4 and TRBJ1-2; the D is unclear. Trimming took off 0 bases at V and 7 bases at J, with 7 bases between the two ends. Germline V gene sequence: CDR1 SGHNT, CDR2 YYREEE (reference sequence). The CDR3 contains 12 residues. Written as DNA, the CDR3 is TGTGCCAGCAGCTTGGAGAGGGCTGGCTACACCTTC. This sequence encodes CASSLERAGYTF.

The rearrangement uses TRBV18 and TRBJ2-7, with a weak D call TRBD1 (5 bases). There are 17 residues in the CDR3. Germline values: CDR1 KGHSH, CDR2 LQKENI. Trimming removed 3 bases from V and 2 bases from J, with 20 bases in between. CDR3 in amino acids: CASSPIQWTRNPYEQYV. The CDR3 DNA reads TGTGCCAGCTCACCCATCCAATGGACACGGAACCCCTACGAGCAGTACGTC.

This chain uses TRBV7-2 with TRBJ2-5; TRBD2 matches 13 bases. Germline CDR1 and CDR2: SGHTA and FQGNSA. J was trimmed by 6 bases and V by 4 bases; bases with no gene match: 11. This CDR3 contains 17 residues. The CDR3 nucleotides read TGTGCCAGCAGCTCCCTCAGGACTAGCGGGAGAGGTCAGACCCAGTACTTC. Amino acid sequence: CASSSLRTSGRGQTQYF.

The rearrangement uses TRBV7-3 and TRBJ2-3; 12 positions match TRBD2. Germline values: CDR1 SGHTA, CDR2 FQGTGA. The CDR3 extends over 16 amino acids. V was pared by 5 bases and J by 2 bases, with 5 bases of the junction left unmatched. The CDR3 here is CASSTGLAGTTDTQYF. In DNA form, the CDR3 reads TGTGCCAGCAGCACCGGACTAGCGGGAACCACAGATACGCAGTATTTT.

This chain links TRBV5-6 with TRBJ2-2; the match to TRBD2 covers 7 bases. The CDR3 contains 15 residues. CDR1 and CDR2 from the germline V gene are SGHDT and YYEEEE. V lost 4 bases, J lost 4 bases, and 7 bases stayed unmatched. The CDR3 DNA sequence: TGTGCCAGCAGCATGCCGGGACTACTCACCGGGGAGCTGTTTTTT. As protein: CASSMPGLLTGELFF.

V is TRBV7-9 and J is TRBJ2-7; 12 positions match TRBD1. Per the germline V gene, CDR1 is SEHNR and CDR2 is FQNEAQ (reference sequence). The CDR3 totals 16 residues. With V trimmed by 5 bases and J by 3 bases, 8 bases remained unmatched. The chain's CDR3 is CASSGWDRGRVYEQYF. DNA of the CDR3: TGTGCCAGCAGCGGGTGGGACAGGGGGCGAGTCTACGAGCAGTACTTC.

The V call is TRBV30, the J call TRBJ2-3, with D maybe TRBD2 (6 bases). V was shortened by 4 bases and J by 0 bases, with 11 bases between the two germline ends. This CDR3 region has 14 residues. CDR1 GTSNPN and CDR2 SVGIG come from the germline V gene (reference sequence). Here the CDR3 reads CAWKEGTSTDTQYF. DNA of the CDR3: TGTGCCTGGAAGGAGGGAACTAGCACAGATACGCAGTATTTT.

This chain connects TRBV19 to TRBJ1-5; 8 bases are a match to TRBD1. Germline values: CDR1 LNHDA, CDR2 SQIVND (reference sequence). V lost 6 bases and J lost 7; bases outside the gene matches: 11. The CDR3 runs to 15 residues. CDR3 in amino acids: CASRTTGVLRQPQHF. The CDR3 DNA reads TGTGCCAGTAGAACGACAGGGGTCCTGAGACAGCCCCAGCATTTT.

The chain combines TRBV6-5 with TRBJ1-1; TRBD1 might be the D (6 bases). The CDR3 runs to 15 residues. Germline V gives CDR1 MNHEY, CDR2 SVGAGI. V was clipped by 0 bases and J by 5 bases, with 13 bases between them. The CDR3, as DNA: TGTGCCAGCAGTTACTCGAACAGGGCGATGACTGAAGCTTTCTTT. Translation gives CASSYSNRAMTEAFF.

The chain uses TRBV7-2 and TRBJ2-1, with 14 positions matching TRBD2. This CDR3 contains 18 residues. The V segment lost 4 bases and the J segment 0 bases; nucleotides outside the gene matches: 5. Germline CDR1 is SGHTA and CDR2 is FQGNSA. For the CDR3, the DNA is TGTGCCAGCAGCTCAGGGACTAGCGGGAGTCCCTCCTACAATGAGCAGTTCTTC. It yields the protein CASSSGTSGSPSYNEQFF.

V is TRBV7-9 and J is TRBJ1-2; the D gene is possibly TRBD1 (5 bases). This CDR3 comprises 15 residues. Looked up from germline, CDR1 is SEHNR and CDR2 is FQNEAQ (reference sequence). Trimming stripped 6 bases from V and 4 bases from J, with 18 bases between. The CDR3 is CASSTERTGGYGYTF. Here the CDR3 DNA reads TGTGCCAGCAGTACCGAACGCACAGGTGGCTATGGCTACACCTTC.

The DNA for the CDR3 is TGTGCCAGCAGCCCCCGGCCCAGCGGGGACACCGGGGAGCTGTTTTTT. It is translated as CASSPRPSGDTGELFF. This chain joins TRBV3-1 (or the pseudogene TRBV3-2) and TRBJ2-2; 7 bases fit TRBD2. Germline V gene sequence: CDR1 LGHDT, CDR2 YNNKEL (reference sequence). The V and J ends lost 4 bases and 3 bases, in that order; junction bases with no gene match: 8. CDR3 length: 16 residues.

The gene calls are TRBV6-2 or TRBV6-3 and TRBJ1-1, with TRBD1 matching over 8 bases. Germline assignment: CDR1 MNHEY and CDR2 SVGEGT. This CDR3 comprises 13 residues. With 5 bases clipped from V and 5 bases from J, the junction kept 4 bases outside the gene matches. CDR3 loop: CASSDRGGTEAFF. CDR3 coding DNA: TGTGCCAGCAGTGACAGGGGAGGGACTGAAGCTTTCTTT.

This chain connects TRBV24-1 to TRBJ2-2; 8 bases fit TRBD1. CDR3 size: 15 residues. The germline CDR1 and CDR2 sequences are KGHDR and SFDVKD. V lost 5 bases, J lost 4 bases, and 5 bases stayed unmatched. CDR3 protein: CATSVGQATTGELFF. Here the CDR3 DNA reads TGTGCCACCAGTGTGGGACAGGCCACCACCGGGGAGCTGTTTTTT.

V is TRBV4-1 and J is TRBJ2-3; D is ambiguous. Germline CDR1 MGHRA, CDR2 YSYEKL. This CDR3 is built from 12 residues. The V gene lost 11 bases and the J gene lost 6 bases, with 15 bases spanning the gap. The CDR3 DNA sequence: TGCGCCCCTGGGCCCTCAATGGATACGCAGTATTTT. It yields the protein CAPGPSMDTQYF.

The rearrangement links TRBV7-2 to TRBJ2-3; D is perhaps TRBD2 (7 bases). With 5 bases removed from V and 5 bases from J, the gap between germline ends came to 20 bases. The CDR3 sequence is 16 residues long. Germline CDR1 is SGHTA and CDR2 is FQGNSA. CDR3 protein: CASSTHGGGGKDTQYF. The DNA of the CDR3 is TGTGCCAGCAGCACACATGGGGGGGGCGGCAAAGATACGCAGTATTTT.

The CDR3 nucleotides read TGCGCCAGCAGCCAAGAGTCGGCCGGGGGGGGAGCGGGAGGGTCCCACGAGCAGTACGTC. Its protein product is CASSQESAGGGAGGSHEQYV. The chain recombines TRBV4-3 with TRBJ2-7; 10 nucleotides agree with TRBD2. The ends lost 0 bases at V and 5 bases at J; junction bases unmatched: 19. The CDR3 contains 20 residues. Per germline, CDR1 LGHNA and CDR2 YSLEER.

CDR3 region: CASSLGQGFDEQYV. The CDR3 DNA sequence: TGTGCCAGCAGCTTGGGACAGGGGTTTGACGAGCAGTACGTC. V and J are TRBV5-4 and TRBJ2-7; 8 positions agree with TRBD1. J gave up 5 bases and V 0 bases, and 4 bases lay outside the gene matches. The CDR3 sequence is 14 residues long. CDR1 and CDR2 (germline): SGHNT, YYREEE (reference sequence).